This T cell receptor beta chain was recorded in a study of blood T cell repertoires in COVID-19. Study-level background: COVID-19 samples from acute and convalescent phases originated in the United States, Italy and Spain. Sample material is recorded as cDNA or gDNA derived from T cells, B-cell-depleted T cells, or PBMCs.

Germline CDR1 reads LNHNV; CDR2 reads YYDKDF (reference sequence). The CDR3 is made up of 13 amino acids. V lost 6 bases to trimming and J lost 6 bases, with 14 bases between them. As processed by the authors: Amplification of reference gene primers was used by the study to estimate nucleated cell counts. Sequencing was performed with immunoSEQ multiplex PCR; in TCRdb, only in-frame clones are kept and a portion is missing. V and J calls and clone size are given by that table; D and trimming were obtained from the DNA. This sample carries 290,000 or so clones, around 86% of them seen once, and the ten largest clones take 1% to 1.5%.

The sequence was obtained from an older man with acute or convalescent COVID-19. Sequencing was performed on peripheral blood. V gene TRBV15 combines with J gene TRBJ1-2; weak D call: TRBD1 (5 bases). CDR3 DNA sequence: TGTGCCACCAGACACCGGGGGAGTAATGGCTACACCTTC. Its translation is CATRHRGSNGYTF.